The 24 T cell receptor beta chains given below trace back to one sample, sequenced in a study of CD8 T cells in Susac syndrome. Random-hexamer reverse transcription was applied to 0.5 to 1 ug RNA. Via MiXCR, TCRdb re-called the immunoSEQ multiplex PCR reads, giving one row per CDR3 protein. The data show about 130,000 distinct CDR3 sequences, 90% to 95% seen once. The source material was CD4+ T cells from PBMCs. The receptors shown here come from a human donor with multiple sclerosis.

This CDR3 reads CASREPTNYGYTF. DNA of the CDR3: TGCGCCAGCAGGGAACCGACTAACTATGGCTACACCTTC. V usage is TRBV5-1 and J usage is TRBJ1-2; D not certain. Germline V gives CDR1 SGHRS, CDR2 YFSETQ. Between the trimmed V and J ends, which lost 5 bases and 0 bases, there was a span of 8 bases. The CDR3 is made up of 13 amino acids.

The gene calls are TRBV6-1 and TRBJ2-2; 7 bases match TRBD1. V lost 4 bases, J lost 5 bases, and 7 bases stayed unmatched. The CDR3 length is 15 residues. Germline V gene data show CDR1 as MNHNS and CDR2 as SASEGT. The CDR3 sequence: CASSGKGAGTGELFF. The CDR3 DNA reads as TGTGCCAGCAGTGGAAAGGGGGCAGGAACCGGGGAGCTGTTTTTT.

The genes are TRBV12-5 and TRBJ1-2; perhaps TRBD1 as D (5 bases). In germline, CDR1 is LGHNT, CDR2 FRNRAP. Trimming cost V 5 bases and J 5 bases, with 9 bases left between them. CDR3 length equals 12 residues. The CDR3 sequence: CASGPEGYGYTF. The CDR3 DNA sequence: TGTGCTAGTGGTCCAGAGGGGTATGGCTACACCTTC.

The V call is TRBV28, the J call TRBJ2-5, with D tentatively TRBD2 (6 bases). Trimming pared 7 bases from V and 3 bases from J, leaving 24 bases between. CDR3 length: 17 residues. Germline CDR1 reads MDHEN; CDR2 reads SYDVKM. The CDR3 region is CASTVAGTVNLEETQYF. CDR3 DNA: TGTGCCAGCACCGTCGCCGGGACTGTTAATCTCGAAGAGACCCAGTACTTC.

The CDR3 sequence is CSASRGPNQPQHF. CDR3 nucleotide sequence: TGCAGTGCTTCCAGGGGGCCCAATCAGCCCCAGCATTTT. The rearrangement links TRBV20-1 to TRBJ1-5, with 8 nucleotides matching TRBD1. After removal of 5 bases from V and 3 bases from J, the junction contained 3 bases not matched to a gene. CDR1 and CDR2 from the germline V gene are DFQATT and SNEGSKA (reference sequence). The CDR3 length is 13 residues.

As DNA, the CDR3 is TGTGCCTGGAGCATTTGGTCTGACAGGGACCACGAGCAGTACTTC. Amino acid sequence: CAWSIWSDRDHEQYF. The chain couples TRBV30 to TRBJ2-7; TRBD1 agrees at 7 bases. This CDR3 region has 15 residues. Losses at the gene ends were 3 bases for V and 5 bases for J; bases not matched to a gene: 13. CDR1 is GTSNPN, CDR2 SVGIG, per germline (reference sequence).

This chain connects TRBV30 to TRBJ2-5, with D perhaps matching TRBD2 (5 bases). The length of the CDR3 is 12 residues. V shed 8 bases and J shed 5 bases, with 15 bases lying between them. CDR1 is GTSNPN and CDR2 is SVGIG in the germline V gene (reference sequence). Here the CDR3 reads CASERGGETQYF. The CDR3 bases are TGTGCCAGCGAACGAGGAGGCGAGACCCAGTACTTC.

The chain employs TRBV12-3 or TRBV12-4 and TRBJ2-2, with 8 bases identical to TRBD2. The CDR3 sequence is 15 residues long. Losses at the gene ends were 0 bases for V and 8 bases for J; bases not matched to a gene: 5. CDR3 protein: CASSLARLAGGELFF. The DNA of the CDR3 is TGTGCCAGCAGTTTAGCGCGGTTAGCGGGAGGGGAGCTGTTTTTT.

CDR3 sequence (DNA): TGCAGTGCTAGTGACCCCTACACTGAAGCTTTCTTT. It translates to CSASDPYTEAFF. The genes are TRBV20-1 and TRBJ1-1, with D hard to call. V gave up 3 bases and J gave up 3 bases, with 8 bases separating them. Looked up from germline, CDR1 is DFQATT and CDR2 is SNEGSKA (reference sequence). The CDR3 consists of 12 residues.

This clonotype is a singleton in its sample. V gene TRBV30 combines with J gene TRBJ1-1; no definite D call. Germline CDR1 reads GTSNPN; CDR2 reads SVGIG (reference sequence). V was shortened by 0 bases and J by 6 bases, with 20 bases between the two germline ends. The CDR3 runs 16 residues. The CDR3 reads CAWSVRLRDVGSEAFF. CDR3 sequence (DNA): TGTGCCTGGAGTGTGAGGTTAAGAGACGTGGGATCTGAAGCTTTCTTT.

The chain is built from TRBV30 and TRBJ1-1; 12 bases map to TRBD1. Per the germline V gene, CDR1 is GTSNPN and CDR2 is SVGIG (reference sequence). There are 14 residues in the CDR3. The trim removed 5 bases at V and 11 bases at J, leaving 12 bases unmatched. The DNA of the CDR3 is TGTGCCTGGGCTACGCTGGGACAGGGGGCGGATGCTTTCTTT. It translates to CAWATLGQGADAFF. Together with reference TRBV30 and TRBJ1-1, the CDR3 gives the full variable domain: SQTIHQWPATLVQPVGSPLSLECTVEGTSNPNLYWYRQAAGRGLQLLFYSVGIGQISSEVPQNLSASRPQDRQFILSSKKLLLSDSGFYLCAWATLGQGADAFFGQGTRLTVV.

The rearrangement joins TRBV7-9 to TRBJ2-3; 9 bases are a match to TRBD2. V lost 2 bases to trimming and J lost 3 bases; unmatched junction nucleotides: 9. Per germline, CDR1 SEHNR and CDR2 FQNEAQ (reference sequence). The CDR3 loop spans 17 amino acids. The CDR3 region is CASSLLPAGLATDTQYF. The CDR3 region has the DNA TGTGCCAGCAGCTTACTTCCCGCGGGACTAGCAACAGATACGCAGTATTTT.

CDR3 nucleotides: TGCAGCGTCAGACTAGTATCCCTCTACGAGCAGTACTTC. This codes for CSVRLVSLYEQYF. V usage is TRBV29-1 and J usage is TRBJ2-7; TRBD2 might be the D (6 bases). Trimming removed 6 bases at V and 3 bases at J, with 15 bases between. Germline V gene data show CDR1 as SQVTM and CDR2 as ANQGSEA. This CDR3 spans 13 amino acids.

The chain recombines TRBV30 with TRBJ1-5; D gene unclear. The CDR3 runs to 14 residues. V was cut by 0 bases and J by 4 bases, with 10 bases left in between. Germline loops: CDR1 GTSNPN, CDR2 SVGIG (reference sequence). DNA for the CDR3: TGTGCCTGGAGTGTATTACTGGGGAATCAGCCCCAGCATTTT. The encoded protein is CAWSVLLGNQPQHF.

V gene TRBV19 combines with J gene TRBJ2-7, with 7 bases fitting TRBD2. The CDR3 consists of 15 residues. Unmatched junction bases numbered 14, after V lost 7 bases and J lost 5 bases. The germline V gene encodes CDR1 LNHDA and CDR2 SQIVND (reference sequence). The CDR3 DNA reads TGTGCCAGTACCCCCCGGGGCGGGAGTGGCAACGAGCAGTACTTC. Protein product: CASTPRGGSGNEQYF.

The chain is built from TRBV30 and TRBJ1-1, with D possibly matching TRBD1 (5 bases). CDR1 and CDR2 from the germline V gene are GTSNPN and SVGIG (reference sequence). V was cut by 3 bases and J by 1 base, with 9 bases left in between. The CDR3 extends over 13 amino acids. DNA of the CDR3: TGTGCCTGGAGCGCTCAGGGGAACACTGAAGCTTTCTTT. Translation: CAWSAQGNTEAFF.

This sequence joins TRBV19 and TRBJ1-1, with 7 bases that match TRBD1. Germline V gene data show CDR1 as LNHDA and CDR2 as SQIVND (reference sequence). With 6 bases clipped from V and 0 bases from J, the junction kept 10 bases outside the gene matches. The CDR3 contains 16 residues. CDR3 sequence reads: CASRYGRDSLNTEAFF. CDR3 in DNA: TGTGCCAGTAGATACGGCCGGGACAGCTTGAACACTGAAGCTTTCTTT. Variable domain in full (rest from reference TRBV19 and TRBJ1-1): DGGITQSPKYLFRKEGQNVTLSCEQNLNHDAMYWYRQDPGQGLRLIYYSQIVNDFQKGDIAEGYSVSREKKESFPLTVTSAQKNPTAFYLCASRYGRDSLNTEAFFGQGTRLTVV.

The V call is TRBV30, the J call TRBJ2-2; unclear D gene. The CDR3 has 15 amino acids. The germline gives CDR1 GTSNPN, CDR2 SVGIG (reference sequence). V was shortened by 0 bases and J by 3 bases, with 11 bases between the two germline ends. The CDR3 spells CAWSVLYSDTGELFF. The CDR3 DNA follows: TGTGCCTGGAGTGTACTTTACAGTGACACCGGGGAGCTGTTTTTT.

The V gene is TRBV11-2, the J gene TRBJ2-7; no reliable D call. Trimming cost V 5 bases and J 4 bases, with 9 bases left between them. The CDR3 length is 12 residues. Germline CDR1 is SGHAT and CDR2 is FQNNGV. The CDR3 region is CASSPLWYEQYF. In DNA form, the CDR3 reads TGTGCCAGCAGCCCACTATGGTACGAGCAGTACTTC.

The V call is TRBV6-5, the J call TRBJ2-3; 9 nucleotides agree with TRBD1. Germline V gives CDR1 MNHEY, CDR2 SVGAGI. This CDR3 is 16 amino acids long. V was clipped by 2 bases and J by 4 bases; unmatched bases: 7. For the CDR3, the DNA is TGTGCCAGCAGTTACGGACAGGGGAGAGGGGCAGATACGCAGTATTTT. Translating it yields CASSYGQGRGADTQYF.

CDR3 sequence (DNA): TGTGCCAGCAAGTCTGGGACAGGGCATGAAAAACTGTTTTTT. It translates to CASKSGTGHEKLFF. The rearrangement uses TRBV6-5 and TRBJ1-4, with 9 bases fitting TRBD1. Germline CDR1 reads MNHEY; CDR2 reads SVGAGI. The CDR3 totals 14 residues. Trimming cost V 7 bases and J 6 bases; bases outside gene matches: 6.

The CDR3 loop reads CASSLGQGKNTIYF. CDR3 sequence (DNA): TGTGCCAGCAGTTTGGGACAGGGGAAAAACACCATATATTTT. J is TRBJ1-3 and V is TRBV7-9; 10 bases are a match to TRBD1. The CDR3 contains 14 residues. Germline trimming cut 6 bases from V and 6 bases from J; bases unmatched to any gene: 5. Germline V gives CDR1 SEHNR, CDR2 FQNEAQ (reference sequence).

The rearrangement links TRBV29-1 to TRBJ2-7; 8 bases map to TRBD2. CDR3 size: 15 residues. Germline-derived CDR1 and CDR2 are SQVTM and ANQGSEA. V trimming: 4 bases; J trimming: 2 bases; junction bases outside the gene matches: 10. CDR3 in DNA: TGCAGCGTTGGGGCGGACGGGAGGGCCGCCTACGAGCAGTACTTC. This gives the protein CSVGADGRAAYEQYF.

The chain joins TRBV21-1 to TRBJ2-7; TRBD1, as called in the table, went unchecked against the DNA. TRBV21-1 is designated a pseudogene. There are 15 residues in the CDR3. The CDR3 sequence: CASSGTGTPTYEQYF. Written as DNA, the CDR3 is TGTGCCAGCAGCGGAACCGGGACACCCACCTACGAGCAGTACTTC.